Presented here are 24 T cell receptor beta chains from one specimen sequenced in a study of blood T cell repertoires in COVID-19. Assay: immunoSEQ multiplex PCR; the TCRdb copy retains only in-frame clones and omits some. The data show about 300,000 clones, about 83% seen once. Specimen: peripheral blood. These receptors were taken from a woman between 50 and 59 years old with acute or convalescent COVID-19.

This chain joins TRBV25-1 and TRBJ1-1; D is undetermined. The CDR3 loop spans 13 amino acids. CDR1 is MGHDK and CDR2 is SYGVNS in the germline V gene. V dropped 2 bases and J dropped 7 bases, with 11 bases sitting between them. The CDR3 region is CASSENGRDEAFF. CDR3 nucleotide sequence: TGTGCCAGCAGTGAAAATGGTCGGGATGAAGCTTTCTTT.

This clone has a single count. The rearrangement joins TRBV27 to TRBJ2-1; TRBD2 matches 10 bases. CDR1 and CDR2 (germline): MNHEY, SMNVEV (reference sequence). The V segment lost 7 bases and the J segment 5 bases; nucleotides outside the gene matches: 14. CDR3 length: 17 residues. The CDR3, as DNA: TGTGCCAGCAAGGTTAGGTCTAGCGGGGGAGTAAACAATGAGCAGTTCTTC. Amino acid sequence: CASKVRSSGGVNNEQFF.

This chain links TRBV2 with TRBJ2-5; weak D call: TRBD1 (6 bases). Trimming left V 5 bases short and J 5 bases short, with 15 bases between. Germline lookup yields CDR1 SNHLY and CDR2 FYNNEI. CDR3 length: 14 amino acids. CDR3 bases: TGTGCCAGCAGTTTGTCTTCTAGGGGGGAGACCCAGTACTTC. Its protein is CASSLSSRGETQYF.

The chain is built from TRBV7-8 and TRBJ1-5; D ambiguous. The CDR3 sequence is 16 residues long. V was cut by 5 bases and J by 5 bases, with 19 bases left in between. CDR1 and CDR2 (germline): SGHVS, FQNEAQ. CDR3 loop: CASSLYTQPADQPQHF. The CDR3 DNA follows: TGTGCCAGCAGCCTTTATACACAACCCGCGGATCAGCCCCAGCATTTT.

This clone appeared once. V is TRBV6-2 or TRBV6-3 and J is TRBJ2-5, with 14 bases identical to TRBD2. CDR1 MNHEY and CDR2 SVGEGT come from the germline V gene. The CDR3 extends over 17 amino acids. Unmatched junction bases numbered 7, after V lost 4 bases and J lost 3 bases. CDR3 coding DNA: TGTGCCAGCAGTTCCCGACTAGCGGGAGGGCCAAAAGAGACCCAGTACTTC. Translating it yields CASSSRLAGGPKETQYF.

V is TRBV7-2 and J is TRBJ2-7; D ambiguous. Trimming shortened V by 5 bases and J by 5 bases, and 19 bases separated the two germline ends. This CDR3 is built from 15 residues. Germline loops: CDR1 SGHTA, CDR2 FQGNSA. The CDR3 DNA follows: TGTGCCAGCAGCCCCCCCCCGGCTTCAGGCCACGAGCAGTACTTC. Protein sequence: CASSPPPASGHEQYF.

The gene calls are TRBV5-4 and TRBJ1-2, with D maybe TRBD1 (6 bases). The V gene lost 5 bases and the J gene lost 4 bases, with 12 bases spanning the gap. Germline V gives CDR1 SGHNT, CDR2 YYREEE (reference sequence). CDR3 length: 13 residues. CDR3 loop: CASSFDRSYGYTF. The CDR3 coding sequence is TGTGCCAGCAGTTTCGACAGGAGCTATGGCTACACCTTC.

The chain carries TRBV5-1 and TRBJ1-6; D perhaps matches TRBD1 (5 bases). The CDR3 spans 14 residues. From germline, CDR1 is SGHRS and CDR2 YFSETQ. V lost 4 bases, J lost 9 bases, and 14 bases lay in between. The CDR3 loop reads CASSPGGIGSPLHF. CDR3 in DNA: TGCGCCAGCAGCCCCGGGGGAATAGGTTCACCCCTCCACTTT. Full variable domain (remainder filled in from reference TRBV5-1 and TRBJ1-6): KAGVTQTPRYLIKTRGQQVTLSCSPISGHRSVSWYQQTPGQGLQFLFEYFSETQRNKGNFPGRFSGRQFSNSRSEMNVSTLELGDSALYLCASSPGGIGSPLHFGNGTRLTVT.

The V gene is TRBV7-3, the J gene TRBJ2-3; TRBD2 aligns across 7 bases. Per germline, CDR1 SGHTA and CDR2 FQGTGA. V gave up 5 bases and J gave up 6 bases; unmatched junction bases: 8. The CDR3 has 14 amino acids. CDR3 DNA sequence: TGTGCCAGCAGCCCAGAGGCGGGAGTGGATACGCAGTATTTT. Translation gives CASSPEAGVDTQYF. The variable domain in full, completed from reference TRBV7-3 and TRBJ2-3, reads GAGVSQTPSNKVTEKGKYVELRCDPISGHTALYWYRQSLGQGPEFLIYFQGTGAADDSGLPNDRFFAVRPEGSVSTLKIQRTERGDSAVYLCASSPEAGVDTQYFGPGTRLTVL.

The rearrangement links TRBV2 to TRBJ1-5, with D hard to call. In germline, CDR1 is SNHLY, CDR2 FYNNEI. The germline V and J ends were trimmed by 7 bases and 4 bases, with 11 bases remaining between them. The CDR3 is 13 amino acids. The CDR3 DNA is TGTGCCAGCACAAGGAGTAAGAATCAGCCCCAGCATTTT. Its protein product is CASTRSKNQPQHF.

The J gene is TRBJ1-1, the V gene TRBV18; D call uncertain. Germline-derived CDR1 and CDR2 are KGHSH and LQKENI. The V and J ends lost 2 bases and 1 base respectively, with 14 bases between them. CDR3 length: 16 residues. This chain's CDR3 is CASSPRTGSSNTEAFF. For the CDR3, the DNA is TGTGCCAGCTCACCAAGAACGGGAAGCTCGAACACTGAAGCTTTCTTT.

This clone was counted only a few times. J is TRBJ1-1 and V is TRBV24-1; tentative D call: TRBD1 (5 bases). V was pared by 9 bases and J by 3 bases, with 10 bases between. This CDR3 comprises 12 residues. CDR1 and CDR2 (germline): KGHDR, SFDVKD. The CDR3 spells CATPGGDTEAFF. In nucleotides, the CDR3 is TGTGCCACCCCGGGGGGGGACACTGAAGCTTTCTTT.

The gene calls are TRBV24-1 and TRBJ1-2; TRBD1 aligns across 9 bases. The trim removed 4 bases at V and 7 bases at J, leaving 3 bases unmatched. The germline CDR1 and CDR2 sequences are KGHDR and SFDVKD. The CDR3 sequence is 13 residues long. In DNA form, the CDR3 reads TGTGCCACCAGTGACCCGACAGGGGGTGGCTACACCTTC. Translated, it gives CATSDPTGGGYTF.

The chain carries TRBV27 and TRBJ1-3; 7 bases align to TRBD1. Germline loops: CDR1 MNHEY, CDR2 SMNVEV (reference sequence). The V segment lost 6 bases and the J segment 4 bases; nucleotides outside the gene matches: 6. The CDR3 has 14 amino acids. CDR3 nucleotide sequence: TGTGCCAGCAGGCCTACAGGGGCCGGAAACACCATATATTTT. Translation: CASRPTGAGNTIYF.

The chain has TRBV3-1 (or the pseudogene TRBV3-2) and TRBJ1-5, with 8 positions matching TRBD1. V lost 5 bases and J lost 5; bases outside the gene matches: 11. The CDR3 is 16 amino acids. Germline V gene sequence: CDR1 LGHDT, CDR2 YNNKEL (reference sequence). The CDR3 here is CASSFRGTGGHQPQHF. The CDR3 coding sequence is TGTGCCAGCAGCTTCAGAGGCACAGGGGGACATCAGCCCCAGCATTTT.

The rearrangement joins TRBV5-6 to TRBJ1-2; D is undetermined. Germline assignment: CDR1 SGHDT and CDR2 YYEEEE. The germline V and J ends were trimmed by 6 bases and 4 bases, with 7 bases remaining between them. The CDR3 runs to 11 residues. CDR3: CASTRSYGYTF. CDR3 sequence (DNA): TGTGCCAGCACGCGGTCCTATGGCTACACCTTC.

The CDR3 sequence: CASSQEGGSGNTIYF. The CDR3 bases are TGTGCCAGCAGCCAAGAGGGAGGGTCAGGAAACACCATATATTTT. The rearrangement joins TRBV3-1 (or the pseudogene TRBV3-2) to TRBJ1-3; no firm D call. V dropped 0 bases and J dropped 4 bases, with 10 bases sitting between them. The CDR3 has 15 residues. Per the germline V gene, CDR1 is LGHDT and CDR2 is YNNKEL (reference sequence).

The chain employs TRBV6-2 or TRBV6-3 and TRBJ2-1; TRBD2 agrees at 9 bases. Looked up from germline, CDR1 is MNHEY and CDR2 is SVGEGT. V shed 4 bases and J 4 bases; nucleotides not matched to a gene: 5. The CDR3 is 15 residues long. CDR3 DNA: TGTGCCAGCAGTTCAGCGGGGGGAGCTTACAATGAGCAGTTCTTC. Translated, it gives CASSSAGGAYNEQFF.

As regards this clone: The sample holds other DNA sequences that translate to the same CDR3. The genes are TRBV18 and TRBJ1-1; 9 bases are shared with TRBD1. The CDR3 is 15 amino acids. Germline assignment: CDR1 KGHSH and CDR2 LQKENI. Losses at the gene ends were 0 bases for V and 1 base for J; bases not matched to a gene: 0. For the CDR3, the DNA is TGTGCCAGCTCACCACCGGGACAGGGGAACACTGAAGCTTTCTTT. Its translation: CASSPPGQGNTEAFF.

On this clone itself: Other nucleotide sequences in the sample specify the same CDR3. CDR3 nucleotide sequence: TGCGCCAGCAGCTTAGAAGGAGGCTATGGCTACACCTTC. Protein: CASSLEGGYGYTF. The chain couples TRBV5-1 to TRBJ1-2, with D unclear. CDR1 is SGHRS, CDR2 YFSETQ, per germline. There are 13 residues in the CDR3. V was pared by 2 bases and J by 4 bases, with 9 bases between.

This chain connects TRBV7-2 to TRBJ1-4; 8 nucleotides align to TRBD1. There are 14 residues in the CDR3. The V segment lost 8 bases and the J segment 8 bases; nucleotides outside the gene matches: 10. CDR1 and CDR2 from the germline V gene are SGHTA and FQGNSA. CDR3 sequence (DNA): TGTGCCAGCCGGCCGGGACAGGCTGGGGAAAAACTGTTTTTT. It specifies CASRPGQAGEKLFF.

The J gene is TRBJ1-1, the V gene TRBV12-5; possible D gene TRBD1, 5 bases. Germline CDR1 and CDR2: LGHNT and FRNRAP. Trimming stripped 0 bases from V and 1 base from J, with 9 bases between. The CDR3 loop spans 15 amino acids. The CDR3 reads CASGLVRGGNTEAFF. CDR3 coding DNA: TGTGCTAGTGGTTTGGTCCGGGGGGGGAACACTGAAGCTTTCTTT.

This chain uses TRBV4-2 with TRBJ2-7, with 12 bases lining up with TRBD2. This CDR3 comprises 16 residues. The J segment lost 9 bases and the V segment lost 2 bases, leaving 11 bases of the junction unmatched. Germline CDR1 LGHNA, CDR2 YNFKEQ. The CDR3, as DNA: TGTGCCAGCAGCCAATACACGGGACAGGGACTAGCGGGGCAGTACTTC. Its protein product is CASSQYTGQGLAGQYF.

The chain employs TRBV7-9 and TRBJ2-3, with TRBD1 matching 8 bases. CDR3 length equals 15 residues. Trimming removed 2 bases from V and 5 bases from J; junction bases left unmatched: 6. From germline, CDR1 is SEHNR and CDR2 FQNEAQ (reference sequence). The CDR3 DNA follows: TGTGCCAGCAGCTTACCCCCAGGGGGCAAAGATACGCAGTATTTT. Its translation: CASSLPPGGKDTQYF.